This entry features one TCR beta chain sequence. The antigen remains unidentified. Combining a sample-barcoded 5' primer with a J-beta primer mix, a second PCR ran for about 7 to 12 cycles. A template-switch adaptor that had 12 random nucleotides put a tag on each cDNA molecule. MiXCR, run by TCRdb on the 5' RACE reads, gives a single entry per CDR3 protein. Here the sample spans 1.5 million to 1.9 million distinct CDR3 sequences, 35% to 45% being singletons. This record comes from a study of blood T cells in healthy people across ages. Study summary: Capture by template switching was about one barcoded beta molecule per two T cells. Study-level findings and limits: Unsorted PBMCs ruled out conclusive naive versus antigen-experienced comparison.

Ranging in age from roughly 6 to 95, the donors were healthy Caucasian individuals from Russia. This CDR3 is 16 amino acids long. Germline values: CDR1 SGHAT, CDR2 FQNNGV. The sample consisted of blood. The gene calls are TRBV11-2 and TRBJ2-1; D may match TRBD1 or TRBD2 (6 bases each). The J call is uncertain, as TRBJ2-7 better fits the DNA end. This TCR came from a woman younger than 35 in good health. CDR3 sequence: CASSLERGALYNEQYF. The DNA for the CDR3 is TGTGCCAGCAGCTTAGAAAGGGGGGCCCTCTACAATGAGCAGTACTTC.